This T cell receptor (beta chain) was documented in a study of blood T cell repertoires in COVID-19. Study-wide background: Researchers got acute and convalescent COVID-19 samples from the United States, Italy and Spain.

Per the study methods: Amplifying reference gene primers gave estimates of nucleated cell counts. Profiled with immunoSEQ multiplex PCR; TCRdb holds only in-frame clones, not every one. V and J calls and clone size follow that table, whereas D and trimming were derived from the DNA. The sample lists approximately 300,000 clones, about nine tenths occurring once. Trimming shortened V by 4 bases and J by 8 bases, and 15 bases separated the two germline ends. This CDR3 is built from 14 residues. Germline V gives CDR1 MGHRA, CDR2 YSYEKL. Sequenced: peripheral blood. The origin of this receptor is a man aged 18-30 years with active or convalescent COVID-19. The chain combines TRBV4-1 with TRBJ2-1, with D uncertain. CDR3 protein: CASSLTRSSDEQFF. In DNA, the CDR3 is TGCGCCAGCAGCCTCACGCGAAGCTCGGATGAGCAGTTCTTC.